This T cell receptor beta chain came from a study of CD8 T cells in Susac syndrome. About 0.5 to 1 ug RNA was reverse transcribed with random hexamers. Via MiXCR, TCRdb re-called the immunoSEQ multiplex PCR reads, giving one row per CDR3 protein. The table lists about 130,000 distinct CDR3 sequences, 80% of them singletons. Germline V lookup: CDR1 MNHEY, CDR2 SMNVEV (reference sequence). CDR3 length: 18 amino acids. V lost 5 bases to trimming and J lost 0 bases; unmatched junction nucleotides: 10. It was negative isolation that provided the CD8+ and CD4+ T cells, whereas TEMRA cells were enriched by FACS.

This chain uses TRBV27 with TRBJ1-6; 7 nucleotides align to TRBD1. Material: CD8+ T cells from PBMCs. This clonotype was sampled from a human donor with multiple sclerosis. CDR3 amino acids: CASSASPGGPSYNSPLHF. CDR3 DNA: TGTGCCAGCAGTGCCTCGCCAGGGGGTCCCTCCTATAATTCACCCCTCCACTTT.